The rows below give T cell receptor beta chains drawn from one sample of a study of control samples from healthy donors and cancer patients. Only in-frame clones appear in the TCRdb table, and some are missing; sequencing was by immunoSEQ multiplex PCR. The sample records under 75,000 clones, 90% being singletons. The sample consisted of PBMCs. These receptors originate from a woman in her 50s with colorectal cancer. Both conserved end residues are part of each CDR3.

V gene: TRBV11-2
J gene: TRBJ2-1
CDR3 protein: CASSLRADRSYNEQFF

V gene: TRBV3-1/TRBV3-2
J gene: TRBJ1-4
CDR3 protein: CASSHGGEKLFF

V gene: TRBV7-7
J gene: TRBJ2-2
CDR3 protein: CASSLGGPGPTGELFF

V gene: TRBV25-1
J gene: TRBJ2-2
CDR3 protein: CATRDSITGELFF

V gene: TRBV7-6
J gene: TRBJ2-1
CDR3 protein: CASSLRLAGIEQFF

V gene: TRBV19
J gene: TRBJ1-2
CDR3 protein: CASSNIQGTYGYTF

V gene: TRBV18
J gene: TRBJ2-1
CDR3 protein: CASSPTSGGDEQFF

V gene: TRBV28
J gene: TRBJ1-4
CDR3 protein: CASSHLRDTEKLFF

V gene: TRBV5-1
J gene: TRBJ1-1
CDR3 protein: CASSLGRGEPEAFF

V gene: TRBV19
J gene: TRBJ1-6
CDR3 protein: CASSIDRANSPLHF

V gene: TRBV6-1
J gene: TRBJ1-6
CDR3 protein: CASSEENIRTDYNSPLHF

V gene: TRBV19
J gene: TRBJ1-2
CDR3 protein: CASSLPGGANYGYTF

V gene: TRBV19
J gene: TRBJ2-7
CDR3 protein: CASSIETSGFYEQYF

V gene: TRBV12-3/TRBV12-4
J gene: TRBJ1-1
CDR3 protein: CASRKTAYTEAFF

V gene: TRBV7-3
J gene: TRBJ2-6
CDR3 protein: CASSLRGSGANVLTF

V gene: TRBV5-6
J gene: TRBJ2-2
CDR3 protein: CASTSGTGFFDTGELFF

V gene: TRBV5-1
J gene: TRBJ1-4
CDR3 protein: CASSLDRYLEKLFF

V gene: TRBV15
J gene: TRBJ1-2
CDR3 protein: CATSREDYEDYYGYTF

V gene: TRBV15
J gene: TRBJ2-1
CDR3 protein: CATSSGRSPDEQFF

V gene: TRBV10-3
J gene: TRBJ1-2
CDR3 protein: CAISGPGQGAGGYTF

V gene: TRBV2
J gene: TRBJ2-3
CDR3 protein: CASSEEYDTQYF

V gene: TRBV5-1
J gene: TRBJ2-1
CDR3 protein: CASSLVASGSYEQFF

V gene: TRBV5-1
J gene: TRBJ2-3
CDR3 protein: CASSLAGHTQYF

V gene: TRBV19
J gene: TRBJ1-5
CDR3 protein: CASNPRGSNQPQHF

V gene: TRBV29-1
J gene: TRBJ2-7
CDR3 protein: CSVEKKGTGNYEQYF

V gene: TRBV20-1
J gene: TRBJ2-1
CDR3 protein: CSAQISGAQFF

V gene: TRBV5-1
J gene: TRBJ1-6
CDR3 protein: CASSARDRDRSSYNSPLHF

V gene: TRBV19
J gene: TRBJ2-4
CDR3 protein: CASSTLAGGIGNIQYF

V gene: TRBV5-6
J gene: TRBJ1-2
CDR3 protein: CASSTGTGFGYTF

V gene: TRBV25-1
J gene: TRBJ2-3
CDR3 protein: CASGGGRGPDTQYF

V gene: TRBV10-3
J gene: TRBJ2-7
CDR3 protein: CAIKKDLESYEQYF

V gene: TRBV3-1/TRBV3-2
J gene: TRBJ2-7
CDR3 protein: CASSQGPLPGYEQYF

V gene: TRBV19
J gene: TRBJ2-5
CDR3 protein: CASSMSGGPRETQYF

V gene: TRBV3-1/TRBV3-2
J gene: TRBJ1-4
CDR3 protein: CASSPEGATNEKLFF

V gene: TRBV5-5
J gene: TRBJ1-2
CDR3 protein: CASSLQAQGSSSF

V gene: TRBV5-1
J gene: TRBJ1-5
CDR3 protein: CASSLNGQGGQPQHF

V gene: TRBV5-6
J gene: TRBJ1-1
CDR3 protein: CASSLERNTEAFF

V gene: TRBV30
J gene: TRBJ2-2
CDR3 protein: CAWSVTYPTGELFF

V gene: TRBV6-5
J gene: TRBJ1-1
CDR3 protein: CASSYSKGEAFF

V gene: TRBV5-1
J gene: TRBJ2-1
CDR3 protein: CASSRTSSDEQFF

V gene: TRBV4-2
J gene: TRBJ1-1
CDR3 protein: CASSQDRGEGTEAFF

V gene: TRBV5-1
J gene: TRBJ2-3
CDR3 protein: CASSLAGTDDTQYF

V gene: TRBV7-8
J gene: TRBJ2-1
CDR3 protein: CASSLGGLGYNEQFF

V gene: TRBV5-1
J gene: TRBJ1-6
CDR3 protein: CASSVDTGGTDSPLHF

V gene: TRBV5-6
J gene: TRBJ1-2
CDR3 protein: CASSLDQTVYGYTF

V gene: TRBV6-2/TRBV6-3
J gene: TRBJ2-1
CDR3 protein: CASSLAGGPNEQFF

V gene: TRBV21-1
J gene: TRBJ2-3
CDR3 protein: CASSELPPVGTDTQYF